This TCR beta chain was recovered during a study of T-cell memory formation after mild COVID-19. Study-level findings and limits: Second-wave clones that peaked on day 37 lacked confirmed SARS-CoV-2 specificity. The study detected some responding clones in pre-infection memory, suggesting cross-reactive memory joined.

TCRdb re-called the 5' RACE reads through MiXCR, storing one row per CDR3 protein. The table includes roughly 300,000 distinct CDR3 sequences, approximately 8% detected once. Details on this clonotype: The antigen is undetermined.

V was pared by 4 bases and J by 7 bases, with 14 bases between. The CDR3 spans 14 residues. The sample consisted of PBMCs or a T cell subset sorted from them (not recorded which). This chain joins TRBV12-3 or TRBV12-4 and TRBJ1-5; D possibly corresponds to TRBD1 (5 bases). This clonotype was obtained from a man aged 18 to 35 who had mild COVID-19 (a few samples of this study predate the infection). Cell type and time point are not known. This CDR3 is CASSSLQAGQPQHF. The CDR3 bases are TGTGCCAGCAGTTCTTTACAGGCGGGGCAGCCCCAGCATTTT.